The present T cell receptor (beta chain) was sequenced within a study of T cell changes during pregnancy in multiple sclerosis. Sequencing was performed with immunoSEQ multiplex PCR; in TCRdb, only in-frame clones are kept and a portion is missing. Seen here are 35,000 to 55,000 clones, roughly 93% observed once, and the top ten hold around 3.9%. The V and J ends lost 0 bases and 7 bases, in that order; junction bases with no gene match: 8. The germline gives CDR1 SGDLS, CDR2 YYNGEE. This CDR3 has 15 residues. The source material was CD8+ T cells from peripheral blood mononuclear cells, sampled after pregnancy. V and J are TRBV9 and TRBJ2-7; TRBD1 agrees at 9 bases. This sequence was found in a female donor with multiple sclerosis, enrolled in a pregnancy study. CDR3 nucleotides: TGTGCCAGCAGCGTAGCACCGGGACAGGGTGATGAGCAGTACTTC. It codes for CASSVAPGQGDEQYF.